These 27 T cell receptor beta chains share one sample of origin, sequenced in a study of siplizumab effects on memory and regulatory T cells. Profiling relied on immunoSEQ multiplex PCR, and the TCRdb table lists in-frame clones only, not all of them. This sample carries about 68,000 clones, 93% of them seen once, and the ten largest clones take 4% to 5.5%. The sequencing input was CD8+ T cells sorted from blood. The receptors come from a human donor in good health.

This CDR3 is CARGFPASYNEQFF. The CDR3 bases are TGTGCCAGGGGGTTCCCTGCGTCCTACAATGAGCAGTTCTTC. The chain employs TRBV7-2 and TRBJ2-1; D unresolved. The germline V gene encodes CDR1 SGHTA and CDR2 FQGNSA. Trimming stripped 9 bases from V and 1 base from J, with 13 bases between. The CDR3 has 14 amino acids.

A word on this clone: The same CDR3 is also encoded by other DNA sequences in this sample. The chain carries TRBV5-6 and TRBJ2-7; no reliable D call. The V gene's germline CDR1 is SGHDT and CDR2 YYEEEE. The CDR3 is 11 residues long. Trimming left V 4 bases short and J 3 bases short, with 5 bases between. The CDR3 DNA sequence: TGTGCCAGCAGCGTAAGCTACGAGCAGTACTTC. It specifies CASSVSYEQYF.

The V and J genes are TRBV27 and TRBJ2-1; perhaps D is TRBD1 or TRBD2 (5 bases each). Trimming stripped 6 bases from V and 0 bases from J, with 12 bases between. The CDR3 extends over 15 amino acids. Germline V gene lookup returns CDR1 MNHEY and CDR2 SMNVEV (reference sequence). CDR3: CASRLGGSSYNEQFF. The CDR3 DNA reads TGTGCCAGCAGACTTGGGGGTTCCTCCTACAATGAGCAGTTCTTC.

The J gene is TRBJ2-1, the V gene TRBV4-3; 9 bases align to TRBD2. Germline assignment: CDR1 LGHNA and CDR2 YSLEER. J was trimmed by 8 bases and V by 0 bases; bases with no gene match: 8. The CDR3 contains 16 residues. The CDR3 here is CASSQDRMPSGDEQFF. In DNA form, the CDR3 reads TGCGCCAGCAGCCAAGATCGCATGCCTAGCGGGGATGAGCAGTTCTTC.

This clone was seen more than once but under ten times. The genes are TRBV19 and TRBJ1-2; D gene ambiguous. The V end lost 3 bases, the J end lost 6 bases, and 11 bases lay between the germline ends. The CDR3 extends over 13 amino acids. Germline loops: CDR1 LNHDA, CDR2 SQIVND (reference sequence). CDR3: CASSMTMFDGYTF. CDR3 in DNA: TGTGCCAGTAGTATGACCATGTTCGATGGCTACACCTTC.

V and J are TRBV7-6 and TRBJ2-7; 7 bases agree with TRBD1. Losses at the gene ends were 4 bases for V and 4 bases for J; bases not matched to a gene: 7. The CDR3 contains 14 residues. Germline V lookup: CDR1 SGHVS, CDR2 FNYEAQ. The CDR3, as DNA: TGTGCCAGCAGCTCCGGGACAGAGGGGTACGAGCAGTACTTC. Translation gives CASSSGTEGYEQYF.

This chain connects TRBV5-5 to TRBJ1-1; D ambiguous. CDR3 length equals 11 residues. The V end was cut by 7 bases, the J end by 0 bases, with 4 bases between. Germline loops: CDR1 SGHKS, CDR2 YYEKEE (reference sequence). CDR3 nucleotides: TGTGCCAGCGGAGTGAACACTGAAGCTTTCTTT. Its translation is CASGVNTEAFF.

The chain couples TRBV5-1 to TRBJ1-1, with TRBD1 as a possible D gene (5 bases). Germline V gene data show CDR1 as SGHRS and CDR2 as YFSETQ. The CDR3 totals 14 residues. The V gene lost 3 bases and the J gene lost 5 bases, with 14 bases spanning the gap. The CDR3: CASSSGEGLTEAFF. CDR3 in DNA: TGCGCCAGCAGCTCCGGGGAGGGGTTGACTGAAGCTTTCTTT.

This clone was seen more than once but under ten times. The chain has TRBV13 and TRBJ1-1; unclear D gene. Trimming stripped 0 bases from V and 5 bases from J, with 10 bases between. CDR1 is PRHDT, CDR2 FYEKMQ, per germline (reference sequence). CDR3 length: 14 residues. Here the CDR3 DNA reads TGTGCCAGCAGCTTAGGACCCAGCGGGACTGAAGCTTTCTTT. It is translated as CASSLGPSGTEAFF.

The V gene is TRBV6-6, the J gene TRBJ1-4; a possible D gene is TRBD1 (6 bases). The germline V gene has CDR1 MNHNY and CDR2 SVGAGI (reference sequence). V was pared by 11 bases and J by 10 bases, with 14 bases between. The CDR3 contains 11 residues. The CDR3, as DNA: TGTGCCGTCGGGGACATGTCAAAACTGTTTTTT. This encodes CAVGDMSKLFF.

This chain uses TRBV6-5 with TRBJ2-7; perhaps TRBD2 as D (7 bases). V dropped 3 bases and J dropped 3 bases, with 12 bases sitting between them. Germline CDR1 reads MNHEY; CDR2 reads SVGAGI. This CDR3 region has 14 residues. CDR3 coding DNA: TGTGCCAGCAGTTATGGCGGGGGCCACTACGAGCAGTACTTC. Translation gives CASSYGGGHYEQYF.

In its sample, this clone was seen once. The chain couples TRBV6-5 to TRBJ2-7; 7 bases agree with TRBD1. V shed 10 bases and J 4 bases; nucleotides not matched to a gene: 4. The CDR3 has 11 residues. Germline V gene sequence: CDR1 MNHEY, CDR2 SVGAGI. CDR3 region: CATWDSYEQYF. CDR3 in DNA: TGTGCCACCTGGGACAGTTACGAGCAGTACTTC.

The chain links TRBV19 to TRBJ2-1, with D maybe TRBD2 (6 bases). The CDR3 has 11 amino acids. Between the trimmed V and J ends, which lost 7 bases and 9 bases, there was a span of 10 bases. Germline CDR1 reads LNHDA; CDR2 reads SQIVND (reference sequence). CDR3: CASIRRGEQFF. The CDR3 DNA follows: TGTGCCAGTATCCGGCGGGGTGAGCAGTTCTTC.

This sequence joins TRBV25-1 and TRBJ1-1; 7 nucleotides line up with TRBD1. The CDR3 extends over 13 amino acids. Trimming at V came to 3 bases and at J to 6 bases, leaving 4 bases not matched to a gene. Germline CDR1 MGHDK, CDR2 SYGVNS. CDR3 residues: CASSEKGGPEAFF. The CDR3 bases are TGTGCCAGCAGTGAGAAAGGGGGCCCTGAAGCTTTCTTT. The full variable domain, its missing parts supplied by reference TRBV25-1 and TRBJ1-1, is EADIYQTPRYLVIGTGKKITLECSQTMGHDKMYWYQQDPGMELHLIHYSYGVNSTEKGDLSSESTVSRIRTEHFPLTLESARPSHTSQYLCASSEKGGPEAFFGQGTRLTVV.

This chain links TRBV28 with TRBJ1-4; a weak D match, TRBD1 (6 bases). V was clipped by 5 bases and J by 1 base, with 8 bases between them. There are 14 residues in the CDR3. In germline, CDR1 is MDHEN, CDR2 SYDVKM. The CDR3 DNA sequence: TGTGCCAGCAGTCGGACAGAAACTAATGAAAAACTGTTTTTT. Its protein product is CASSRTETNEKLFF.

The gene calls are TRBV7-9 and TRBJ1-5; TRBD1 might be the D (5 bases). The CDR3 sequence is 13 residues long. Germline CDR1 reads SEHNR; CDR2 reads FQNEAQ (reference sequence). Trimming took 7 bases from V and 7 from J, leaving 14 bases between them. CDR3 DNA sequence: TGTGCCAGCACCCTGGGGCCAGGCCAGCCCCAGCATTTT. Its protein is CASTLGPGQPQHF.

This chain connects TRBV13 to TRBJ2-5; 13 bases fit TRBD2. Germline-derived CDR1 and CDR2 are PRHDT and FYEKMQ (reference sequence). The CDR3 runs to 15 residues. V shed 5 bases and J 5 bases; nucleotides not matched to a gene: 5. The DNA for the CDR3 is TGTGCCAGCAGCCCCACTAGCGGGGGGGCTGAGACCCAGTACTTC. Its translation is CASSPTSGGAETQYF. Using reference TRBV13 and TRBJ2-5 for the parts outside the CDR3, the full variable domain is AAGVIQSPRHLIKEKRETATLKCYPIPRHDTVYWYQQGPGQDPQFLISFYEKMQSDKGSIPDRFSAQQFSDYHSELNMSSLELGDSALYFCASSPTSGGAETQYFGPGTRLLVL.

The chain recombines TRBV27 with TRBJ2-7, with D maybe TRBD1 (5 bases). Germline V CDR1 and CDR2: MNHEY, SMNVEV (reference sequence). The ends were cut back, 2 bases at V and 7 bases at J, with 12 bases in the middle. The CDR3 contains 13 residues. The DNA for the CDR3 is TGTGCCAGCAGTTTAAGGGGTGCAAGGGAGCAGTACTTC. Translating it yields CASSLRGAREQYF.

This chain uses TRBV9 with TRBJ1-5; the D gene is possibly TRBD1 (6 bases). In germline, CDR1 is SGDLS, CDR2 YYNGEE. The CDR3 spans 17 residues. Trimming stripped 4 bases from V and 8 bases from J, with 25 bases between. CDR3 nucleotides: TGTGCCAGCAGCCTATATTGGCCCGGGGGCCTAAATGAGCCCCAGCATTTT. It codes for CASSLYWPGGLNEPQHF.

This clone was seen a single time. The junction does not match germline at one end; this may be a read error. The CDR3 coding sequence is TGCGCCAGCAGCGAGGGGGGTGGGGATCTCACAGATACGCAGTATTTT. Protein product: CASSEGGGDLTDTQYF. The chain combines TRBV9 with TRBJ2-3, with D tentatively TRBD1 or TRBD2 (6 bases each). The CDR3 is 16 amino acids. CDR1 is SGDLS and CDR2 is YYNGEE in the germline V gene.

This chain joins TRBV13 and TRBJ2-7; D could derive from TRBD1 or TRBD2 (6 bases each). From germline, CDR1 is PRHDT and CDR2 FYEKMQ (reference sequence). The CDR3 is 14 residues long. V dropped 3 bases and J dropped 5 bases, with 14 bases sitting between them. CDR3 in DNA: TGTGCCAGCAGCTTCAAGGGGGGTAGGAACGAGCAGTACTTC. It specifies CASSFKGGRNEQYF.

The chain carries TRBV5-1 and TRBJ2-7, with D unclear. Looked up from germline, CDR1 is SGHRS and CDR2 is YFSETQ. V dropped 0 bases and J dropped 2 bases, with 9 bases sitting between them. The CDR3 has 14 amino acids. CDR3 amino acids: CASSLAGPPYEQYF. The CDR3 region has the DNA TGCGCCAGCAGCTTGGCAGGCCCCCCCTACGAGCAGTACTTC.

The genes are TRBV20-1 and TRBJ2-7, with TRBD1 as a possible D gene (6 bases). This CDR3 comprises 11 residues. Looked up from germline, CDR1 is DFQATT and CDR2 is SNEGSKA (reference sequence). The V gene lost 6 bases and the J gene lost 1 base, with 7 bases spanning the gap. In DNA, the CDR3 is TGCAGTGCGGGGGCGTCCTACGAGCAGTACTTC. Translating it yields CSAGASYEQYF.

This chain links TRBV18 with TRBJ2-1; D is uncertain. Trimming shortened V by 4 bases and J by 2 bases, and 15 bases separated the two germline ends. This CDR3 contains 16 residues. CDR1 is KGHSH, CDR2 LQKENI, per germline. CDR3 loop: CASSLSEERPYNEQFF. In nucleotides, the CDR3 is TGTGCCAGCTCACTATCCGAGGAGAGGCCCTACAATGAGCAGTTCTTC. Full variable domain (outside the CDR3, taken from reference TRBV18 and TRBJ2-1): NAGVMQNPRHLVRRRGQEARLRCSPMKGHSHVYWYRQLPEEGLKFMVYLQKENIIDESGMPKERFSAEFPKEGPSILRIQQVVRGDSAAYFCASSLSEERPYNEQFFGPGTRLTVL.

This sequence joins TRBV27 and TRBJ2-3; maybe TRBD1 (6 bases). The germline gives CDR1 MNHEY, CDR2 SMNVEV (reference sequence). The CDR3 covers 17 residues. Trimming stripped 5 bases from V and 0 bases from J, with 18 bases between. The CDR3 is CASSTGTPPSSTDTQYF. The CDR3 DNA follows: TGTGCCAGCAGTACCGGGACACCTCCCTCTAGCACAGATACGCAGTATTTT.

The V and J genes are TRBV6-4 and TRBJ2-3, with TRBD2 identical over 8 bases. This CDR3 has 15 residues. V lost 10 bases to trimming and J lost 0 bases; unmatched junction nucleotides: 9. Germline CDR1 reads MRHNA; CDR2 reads SNTAGT. DNA for the CDR3: TGTGCCACCAGAGGAGGCGGGGGGAGCACAGATACGCAGTATTTT. Translating gives CATRGGGGSTDTQYF.

The chain employs TRBV19 and TRBJ1-1, with D uncertain. Germline values: CDR1 LNHDA, CDR2 SQIVND (reference sequence). The CDR3 sequence is 13 residues long. With 3 bases removed from V and 4 bases from J, the gap between germline ends came to 9 bases. The CDR3 region is CASSIGEFTEAFF. The CDR3, as DNA: TGTGCCAGTAGTATCGGGGAGTTCACTGAAGCTTTCTTT.